The sequence of this T cell receptor (beta chain) was determined in a study of T cells and Merkel cell carcinoma outcomes. General observations from the study: Repertoire plus T-cell density reportedly predicted Merkel cell carcinoma outcomes.

About this clone itself: Its antigen is undetermined.

Only in-frame clones appear in the TCRdb table, and some are missing; sequencing was by immunoSEQ multiplex PCR. Of roughly 1,500 clones detected, roughly 88% appear once; the ten largest clones hold around 15%. There are 13 residues in the CDR3. CDR1 is SGHDT, CDR2 YYEEEE, per germline. V was cut by 0 bases and J by 6 bases, with 7 bases left in between. The chain combines TRBV5-6 with TRBJ2-1, with no clear D. This receptor was identified in a human donor with Merkel cell carcinoma. Sequenced sample: tumor tissue from Merkel cell carcinoma. Here the CDR3 reads CASSLVYSNEQFF. The CDR3 region has the DNA TGTGCCAGCAGCTTGGTCTACAGCAATGAGCAGTTCTTC.